This TCR beta chain was captured by sequencing in a study of cytomegalovirus exposure and HLA in healthy donors. With regard to this clone: Its specificity is not known.

It was with 60 Vbeta and 13 Jbeta primers that the PCR ran. Measured with immunoSEQ multiplex PCR; TCRdb has only the in-frame clones, and not every one. In the table there are over 70,000 clones, 60% to 80% of which are singletons. Study observations and caveats: It was likely that a cluster of highly shared sequence variants was a sequencing artifact. Follow-up analysis later connected one missense variant in DCLRE1C with trimming of TCR beta V- and J-genes.

CDR3 length: 16 residues. Germline CDR1 is SGHAT and CDR2 is FQNNGV. V shed 5 bases and J 4 bases; nucleotides not matched to a gene: 7. The sequenced sample consisted of PBMCs. The chain is built from TRBV11-2 and TRBJ2-5; TRBD2 agrees at 13 bases. The TCR originated in a man aged 25 to 45 in good health and CMV-seronegative. CDR3 DNA sequence: TGTGCCAGCAGCCCCAGGACTAGCGGGAGTCCAGAGACCCAGTACTTC. Translating it yields CASSPRTSGSPETQYF.